This T cell receptor (beta chain) originates from a study of blood T cells in healthy people across ages. Primed by a sample-barcoded 5' primer and a J-beta primer mix, a second PCR proceeded for 7 to 11 cycles. From the 5' RACE reads, TCRdb called clonotypes with MiXCR, one entry per CDR3 protein. The table lists approximately 1.5 million distinct CDR3 sequences, approximately 39% of them singletons. Unmatched junction bases numbered 14, after V lost 5 bases and J lost 0 bases. This CDR3 is built from 18 residues. Germline loops: CDR1 MNHNS, CDR2 SASEGT. This clonotype was counted between two and nine times.

The TCR sequence derives from a young woman in good health. The J gene is TRBJ2-3, the V gene TRBV6-1; 7 bases are shared with TRBD1. Sequencing was performed on blood. CDR3 sequence: CASSPRDRLRSSTDTQYF. In DNA, the CDR3 is TGTGCCAGCAGTCCTAGGGACAGACTACGATCTAGCACAGATACGCAGTATTTT.